The following is a TCR beta chain sequence with its context. Antigen specificity is unknown. This sample stems from a study of long-term antiretroviral therapy in people with HIV. Samples were assayed with immunoSEQ v3.0 at survey level. The protocol was immunoSEQ multiplex PCR, while the TCRdb copy is restricted to in-frame clones and leaves out a portion. The data hold some 33,000 clones, with almost 85% observed a single time. V was clipped by 2 bases and J by 12 bases, with 10 bases between them. Germline assignment: CDR1 MNHNS and CDR2 SASEGT. The CDR3 length is 12 residues. For each donor, at least one pre-ART and at least two post-ART PBMC samples were available. Study findings and constraints: Narrower CDR3 length ranges marked HIV repertoires relative to controls. Transplant donor controls retained higher diversity, though diversity increased after ART.

The material was unsorted PBMCs, obtained 0.6 years after starting antiretroviral therapy. The chain recombines TRBV6-1 with TRBJ1-4; possible D gene TRBD1, 6 bases. The receptor's source is a man in his late teens or twenties with HIV. CDR3 DNA: TGTGCCAGCAGTGAAAGGGGGGCTGAACTGTTTTTT. Its protein is CASSERGAELFF.